The 31 T cell receptor beta chains below all came from one sample that was sequenced in a study of blood T cell repertoires in COVID-19. Profiling relied on immunoSEQ multiplex PCR, and the TCRdb table lists in-frame clones only, not all of them. The table has over 85,000 clones, about 72% seen once. Sequencing was performed on peripheral blood. Source of these receptors: a man aged 60 to 75 with active or convalescent COVID-19.

The chain links TRBV5-1 to TRBJ2-7; the D gene is possibly TRBD2 (6 bases). Germline assignment: CDR1 SGHRS and CDR2 YFSETQ. This CDR3 region has 14 residues. V was trimmed by 0 bases and J by 3 bases, leaving 10 bases between them. CDR3 residues: CASSLGAGNYEQYF. The CDR3 bases are TGCGCCAGCAGCTTGGGGGCGGGAAACTACGAGCAGTACTTC. The variable domain in full, with the rest retrieved from reference TRBV5-1 and TRBJ2-7, is KAGVTQTPRYLIKTRGQQVTLSCSPISGHRSVSWYQQTPGQGLQFLFEYFSETQRNKGNFPGRFSGRQFSNSRSEMNVSTLELGDSALYLCASSLGAGNYEQYFGPGTRLTVT.

This chain links TRBV9 with TRBJ2-1, with a tentative D call TRBD1 (5 bases). The length of the CDR3 is 14 residues. Trimming removed 4 bases from V and 5 bases from J, with 13 bases in between. Germline CDR1 reads SGDLS; CDR2 reads YYNGEE. Here the CDR3 reads CASSMGQNNNEQFF. The CDR3 nucleotides read TGTGCCAGCAGCATGGGGCAGAACAACAATGAGCAGTTCTTC. The full variable domain, rest sourced from reference TRBV9 and TRBJ2-1, is DSGVTQTPKHLITATGQRVTLRCSPRSGDLSVYWYQQSLDQGLQFLIQYYNGEERAKGNILERFSAQQFPDLHSELNLSSLELGDSALYFCASSMGQNNNEQFFGPGTRLTVL.

This rearrangement joins TRBV6-5 to TRBJ1-2, with 7 bases identical to TRBD1. From germline, CDR1 is MNHEY and CDR2 SVGAGI. The CDR3 totals 13 residues. Losses at the gene ends were 6 bases for V and 4 bases for J; bases not matched to a gene: 5. The CDR3 DNA reads as TGTGCCAGCAGCCCGACAGGGACCTATGGCTACACCTTC. This encodes CASSPTGTYGYTF.

The J gene is TRBJ2-1, the V gene TRBV6-5, with D perhaps matching TRBD2 (5 bases). The CDR3 loop spans 13 amino acids. Per the germline V gene, CDR1 is MNHEY and CDR2 is SVGAGI. V was pared by 5 bases and J by 4 bases, with 9 bases between. DNA of the CDR3: TGTGCCAGCAGTCCTACTAGGTACAATGAGCAGTTCTTC. It codes for CASSPTRYNEQFF.

This chain joins TRBV5-1 and TRBJ2-3; 9 nucleotides align to TRBD2. CDR1 and CDR2 from the germline V gene are SGHRS and YFSETQ. J was trimmed by 2 bases and V by 4 bases; bases with no gene match: 8. This CDR3 is 16 amino acids long. The CDR3: CASSPGLAGPTDTQYF. The CDR3 DNA follows: TGCGCCAGCAGCCCAGGGCTAGCGGGGCCCACAGATACGCAGTATTTT.

The J gene is TRBJ1-1, the V gene TRBV28, with TRBD1 matching 8 bases. This CDR3 is built from 15 residues. The trim removed 3 bases at V and 8 bases at J, leaving 11 bases unmatched. Germline assignment: CDR1 MDHEN and CDR2 SYDVKM. For the CDR3, the DNA is TGTGCCAGCAGTTTCCGAGGACAGGGACAACGGGAAGCTTTCTTT. It specifies CASSFRGQGQREAFF.

The chain recombines TRBV30 with TRBJ1-2; 8 nucleotides agree with TRBD1. V lost 3 bases, J lost 8 bases, and 11 bases stayed unmatched. This CDR3 has 14 residues. In germline, CDR1 is GTSNPN, CDR2 SVGIG (reference sequence). For the CDR3, the DNA is TGTGCCTGGAGGGCCCGGACAGGGCAGGGCGGCTACACCTTC. This sequence encodes CAWRARTGQGGYTF.

The chain carries TRBV21-1 and TRBJ2-7; the table gives TRBD2 as D, unverified against the DNA. TRBV21-1 is a pseudogene segment. This CDR3 comprises 20 residues. As DNA, the CDR3 is TGTGCCAGCAGCAACCAGGGACTAGCGGGAGTAATAATATTTTTGCGGGAGCAGTACGTC. Translating it yields CASSNQGLAGVIIFLREQYV.

This clone was seen once. The rearrangement links TRBV10-3 to TRBJ1-1; perhaps TRBD1 as D (6 bases). This CDR3 has 14 residues. V lost 9 bases and J 5 bases, leaving 19 bases between the germline ends. Germline V gene lookup returns CDR1 ENHRY and CDR2 SYGVKD. CDR3 sequence reads: CAIRDNLLGTEAFF. CDR3 nucleotides: TGTGCCATACGGGACAACCTCCTAGGGACTGAAGCTTTCTTT.

This clone was picked up a small number of times. The gene calls are TRBV5-6 and TRBJ1-2, with a weak D call TRBD1 (6 bases). The V end was cut by 4 bases, the J end by 3 bases, with 16 bases between. This CDR3 region has 15 residues. CDR1 and CDR2 from the germline V gene are SGHDT and YYEEEE. CDR3 in amino acids: CASSRAGRGDYGYTF. The CDR3 coding sequence is TGTGCCAGCAGCCGGGCGGGCAGGGGAGACTATGGCTACACCTTC.

V is TRBV5-4 and J is TRBJ2-2; TRBD2 might be the D (6 bases). CDR3 length: 16 residues. V was shortened by 1 base and J by 5 bases, with 15 bases between the two germline ends. CDR1 and CDR2 (germline): SGHNT, YYREEE (reference sequence). The CDR3 here is CASSLKSGSLTGELFF. The CDR3 region has the DNA TGTGCCAGCAGCTTGAAGAGCGGGTCCTTAACCGGGGAGCTGTTTTTT.

The chain employs TRBV7-2 and TRBJ1-1; no reliable D call. The germline V and J ends were trimmed by 3 bases and 3 bases, with 14 bases remaining between them. CDR3 length: 15 amino acids. Germline V gene sequence: CDR1 SGHTA, CDR2 FQGNSA. CDR3 sequence reads: CASSLWVEVDTEAFF. CDR3 nucleotides: TGTGCCAGCAGCTTGTGGGTAGAGGTGGACACTGAAGCTTTCTTT.

CDR3 in amino acids: CAWSVGTEAFF. The CDR3 coding sequence is TGTGCCTGGAGTGTCGGTACTGAAGCTTTCTTT. The chain uses TRBV30 and TRBJ1-1; D gene unclear. This CDR3 is built from 11 residues. The V gene lost 0 bases and the J gene lost 5 bases, with 4 bases spanning the gap. Looked up from germline, CDR1 is GTSNPN and CDR2 is SVGIG (reference sequence).

The V call is TRBV27, the J call TRBJ2-1; TRBD2 matches 14 bases. CDR3 length equals 17 residues. CDR1 MNHEY and CDR2 SMNVEV come from the germline V gene (reference sequence). Trimming cost V 5 bases and J 6 bases; bases outside gene matches: 9. Here the CDR3 DNA reads TGTGCCAGCAGTAGCCACCCCGGACTAGCGGGGGGCAATGAGCAGTTCTTC. Encoded protein: CASSSHPGLAGGNEQFF.

This clone was found a few times. This chain connects TRBV6-5 to TRBJ1-2; 8 nucleotides line up with TRBD1. J was trimmed by 2 bases and V by 6 bases; bases with no gene match: 5. The CDR3 length is 14 residues. The V gene's germline CDR1 is MNHEY and CDR2 SVGAGI. The CDR3 is CASSRDRTNYGYTF. In DNA, the CDR3 is TGTGCCAGCAGCCGGGACAGGACCAACTATGGCTACACCTTC.

The rearrangement uses TRBV28 and TRBJ2-5; 12 nucleotides agree with TRBD2. V was pared by 7 bases and J by 4 bases, with 13 bases of the junction left unmatched. Germline CDR1 MDHEN, CDR2 SYDVKM. The CDR3 extends over 17 amino acids. The CDR3 protein is CASTQGASGRAGETQYF. CDR3 DNA: TGTGCCAGCACCCAGGGGGCTAGCGGGAGGGCCGGAGAGACCCAGTACTTC.

This sequence joins TRBV6-2 or TRBV6-3 and TRBJ2-1, with a tentative D call TRBD2 (6 bases). The length of the CDR3 is 14 residues. Per the germline V gene, CDR1 is MNHEY and CDR2 is SVGEGT. Trimming cost V 4 bases and J 7 bases, with 14 bases left between them. CDR3 amino acids: CASSFSGVENEQFF. CDR3 sequence (DNA): TGTGCCAGCAGTTTTAGCGGAGTGGAGAATGAGCAGTTCTTC.

This clone appeared a single time. CDR3 sequence reads: CASSLGAGGSFLETQYF. CDR3 DNA: TGTGCCAGCAGCTTAGGAGCGGGCGGGAGTTTCTTAGAGACCCAGTACTTC. V gene TRBV7-2 combines with J gene TRBJ2-5, with TRBD2 matching 7 bases. Losses at the gene ends were 1 base for V and 4 bases for J; bases not matched to a gene: 12. Per the germline V gene, CDR1 is SGHTA and CDR2 is FQGNSA. CDR3 length equals 17 residues.

The V and J genes are TRBV27 and TRBJ2-7; 7 bases are shared with TRBD2. The ends lost 6 bases at V and 3 bases at J; junction bases unmatched: 17. CDR1 and CDR2 from the germline V gene are MNHEY and SMNVEV (reference sequence). CDR3 length equals 17 residues. CDR3 DNA: TGTGCCAGCAGCCTCGGGAGGACCCTCCCGGCAAACTACGAGCAGTACGTC. Its protein is CASSLGRTLPANYEQYV.

The V gene is TRBV27, the J gene TRBJ2-3, with D hard to call. Trimming took 0 bases from V and 5 from J, leaving 6 bases between them. The germline CDR1 and CDR2 sequences are MNHEY and SMNVEV (reference sequence). The CDR3 length is 13 residues. In DNA, the CDR3 is TGTGCCAGCAGTTTATCGCGACTAGATACGCAGTATTTT. Its translation: CASSLSRLDTQYF.

V and J are TRBV7-2 and TRBJ2-3; 9 bases agree with TRBD2. CDR3 length: 15 amino acids. CDR1 is SGHTA, CDR2 FQGNSA, per germline. V lost 2 bases and J lost 6; bases outside the gene matches: 6. The CDR3 sequence: CASSLRSGSGDTQYF. CDR3 coding DNA: TGTGCCAGCAGCTTACGTAGCGGGAGCGGGGATACGCAGTATTTT.

The rearrangement uses TRBV6-4 and TRBJ2-3; 7 nucleotides line up with TRBD1. Germline V gives CDR1 MRHNA, CDR2 SNTAGT. The V segment lost 6 bases and the J segment 0 bases; nucleotides outside the gene matches: 6. The length of the CDR3 is 15 residues. The CDR3 coding sequence is TGTGCCAGCAGCGAAGGGACAGCCAGCACAGATACGCAGTATTTT. Translation gives CASSEGTASTDTQYF.

V and J are TRBV5-1 and TRBJ1-2; 7 bases line up with TRBD1. CDR1 SGHRS and CDR2 YFSETQ come from the germline V gene. The CDR3 has 15 residues. Trimming cost V 4 bases and J 8 bases; bases outside gene matches: 14. The CDR3 DNA is TGCGCCAGCAGCCGGGTTTCCGGGACAGAGAACGGCTACACCTTC. It codes for CASSRVSGTENGYTF.

The CDR3 DNA reads TGTGCCAGCAGCCGGAGCCCGACTAGCGGGAGGAGTGAGCAGTTCTTC. This encodes CASSRSPTSGRSEQFF. The genes are TRBV5-6 and TRBJ2-1; TRBD2 matches 13 bases. Losses at the gene ends were 4 bases for V and 9 bases for J; bases not matched to a gene: 10. Germline V gives CDR1 SGHDT, CDR2 YYEEEE. The CDR3 is 16 residues long.

The J gene is TRBJ1-4, the V gene TRBV5-1; weak D call: TRBD1 (5 bases). With 1 base removed from V and 8 bases from J, the gap between germline ends came to 12 bases. The CDR3 totals 14 residues. The germline CDR1 and CDR2 sequences are SGHRS and YFSETQ. The CDR3 region has the DNA TGCGCCAGCAGCTTGTGGACGGGGGAGGAAAAACTGTTTTTT. Protein sequence: CASSLWTGEEKLFF.

The J gene is TRBJ2-7, the V gene TRBV6-6; TRBD1 is a possible D gene (6 bases). This CDR3 spans 11 amino acids. Trimming pared 6 bases from V and 3 bases from J, leaving 6 bases between. The germline gives CDR1 MNHNY, CDR2 SVGAGI (reference sequence). This CDR3 is CASRDSYEQYV. The DNA of the CDR3 is TGTGCCAGCAGGGACAGCTACGAGCAGTACGTC.

The V gene is TRBV27, the J gene TRBJ2-5; 13 bases agree with TRBD2. The CDR3 is 14 residues long. The V gene's germline CDR1 is MNHEY and CDR2 SMNVEV (reference sequence). V lost 6 bases and J lost 5; bases outside the gene matches: 3. The CDR3 DNA is TGTGCCAGCAGCCCGGGACTAGCGGGGGAGACCCAGTACTTC. Protein: CASSPGLAGETQYF.

The rearrangement links TRBV30 to TRBJ1-1; TRBD1 is a possible D gene (5 bases). V was clipped by 0 bases and J by 5 bases, with 7 bases between them. The CDR3 is 12 amino acids. Germline V gene data show CDR1 as GTSNPN and CDR2 as SVGIG (reference sequence). This CDR3 reads CAWSVAGTEAFF. CDR3 DNA: TGTGCCTGGAGTGTGGCAGGGACTGAAGCTTTCTTT.

The chain joins TRBV4-3 to TRBJ2-1; D unclear. The CDR3 runs to 17 residues. CDR1 and CDR2 from the germline V gene are LGHNA and YSLEER. Between the trimmed V and J ends, which lost 0 bases and 0 bases, there was a span of 12 bases. DNA for the CDR3: TGCGCCAGCAGCCAAGAAGGCGCTAGAAGCTCCTACAATGAGCAGTTCTTC. Protein sequence: CASSQEGARSSYNEQFF.

The V and J genes are TRBV27 and TRBJ2-4; 7 nucleotides agree with TRBD2. Germline CDR1 and CDR2: MNHEY and SMNVEV (reference sequence). With V trimmed by 3 bases and J by 6 bases, 8 bases remained unmatched. There are 15 residues in the CDR3. CDR3 sequence: CASSLRAGLGNIQYF. CDR3 DNA: TGTGCCAGCAGTTTGCGGGCAGGACTAGGAAACATTCAGTACTTC.

The chain carries TRBV24-1 and TRBJ1-2; D not certain. The CDR3 has 13 residues. The germline V gene encodes CDR1 KGHDR and CDR2 SFDVKD. Between the trimmed V and J ends, which lost 1 base and 7 bases, there was a span of 9 bases. For the CDR3, the DNA is TGTGCCACCAGTGATTTTAGCGGCCGTGGCTACACCTTC. Translating gives CATSDFSGRGYTF.